The 19 T cell receptor beta chains presented below share a single source sample, sequenced in a study of shared clonotypes between healthy human individuals. Assay: immunoSEQ multiplex PCR; the TCRdb copy retains only in-frame clones and omits some. The table records a few hundred thousand clones, 79% of them present only once. The sequencing input was PBMCs. Source of these receptors: a woman aged 40 to 50 in good health. Some clones in this sample may be carry-over from other donors' samples.

This clone was seen only a few times. This chain uses TRBV7-2 with TRBJ2-7, with 9 bases aligning to TRBD1. The trim removed 1 base at V and 3 bases at J, leaving 4 bases unmatched. The CDR3 has 15 amino acids. The germline V gene has CDR1 SGHTA and CDR2 FQGNSA. CDR3 DNA sequence: TGTGCCAGCAGCTTAGTAGGGACAGGGTACTACGAGCAGTACTTC. Translation gives CASSLVGTGYYEQYF. Variable domain in full (rest from reference TRBV7-2 and TRBJ2-7): GAGVSQSPSNKVTEKGKDVELRCDPISGHTALYWYRQSLGQGLEFLIYFQGNSAPDKSGLPSDRFSAERTGGSVSTLTIQRTQQEDSAVYLCASSLVGTGYYEQYFGPGTRLTVT.

The V call is TRBV27, the J call TRBJ1-5; 7 positions match TRBD1. Trimming took 5 bases from V and 7 from J; bases not matched to a gene: 8. The CDR3 extends over 14 amino acids. Germline V gene data show CDR1 as MNHEY and CDR2 as SMNVEV (reference sequence). CDR3 sequence: CASSRTGDFQPQHF. Here the CDR3 DNA reads TGTGCCAGCAGTCGTACAGGGGATTTCCAGCCCCAGCATTTT.

Here the CDR3 DNA reads TGCGCCAGCAGCCAAGTACACAGGGGTCGGAACACTGAAGCTTTCTTT. This sequence encodes CASSQVHRGRNTEAFF. The chain combines TRBV4-1 with TRBJ1-1; 7 nucleotides agree with TRBD1. Trimming at V came to 1 base and at J to 1 base, leaving 6 bases not matched to a gene. Germline V gene sequence: CDR1 MGHRA, CDR2 YSYEKL. The CDR3 sequence is 16 residues long.

The V and J genes are TRBV28 and TRBJ1-5, with TRBD1 as a possible D gene (5 bases). CDR1 MDHEN and CDR2 SYDVKM come from the germline V gene. Trimming took off 3 bases at V and 0 bases at J, with 15 bases between the two ends. The CDR3 runs to 17 residues. The CDR3: CASSFRRRGISNQPQHF. CDR3 sequence (DNA): TGTGCCAGCAGTTTCAGACGACGGGGGATTAGCAATCAGCCCCAGCATTTT.

The chain is built from TRBV18 and TRBJ1-5, with D possibly matching TRBD1 (6 bases). V gave up 2 bases and J gave up 6 bases, with 14 bases separating them. CDR1 is KGHSH, CDR2 LQKENI, per germline. CDR3 size: 15 residues. CDR3 in amino acids: CASSPNGGLGQPQHF. The CDR3 DNA reads TGTGCCAGCTCACCAAACGGGGGGCTTGGTCAGCCCCAGCATTTT.

This clone was seen more than once but under ten times. The chain combines TRBV2 with TRBJ2-7; 8 positions agree with TRBD1. Per the germline V gene, CDR1 is SNHLY and CDR2 is FYNNEI. The junction had 5 bases not matched to a gene; V was cut back by 7 bases and J by 6 bases. The length of the CDR3 is 12 residues. The CDR3 nucleotides read TGTGCCAGCAAGGCGACAGGGGCCGAGCAGTACTTC. Translating gives CASKATGAEQYF.

CDR3 DNA: TGTGCCAGCAGCCAGACGGGTGGGCCCCTGTACCAAGAGACCCAGTACTTC. Amino acid sequence: CASSQTGGPLYQETQYF. This sequence joins TRBV7-2 and TRBJ2-5; no reliable D call. CDR1 is SGHTA and CDR2 is FQGNSA in the germline V gene. The CDR3 is 17 residues long. Between the trimmed V and J ends, which lost 5 bases and 0 bases, there was a span of 19 bases.

Remarks on this clone: Compared with germline, one end of the junction differs, possibly owing to a read error. J is TRBJ2-1 and V is TRBV5-6; D may be TRBD2 (5 bases). The CDR3 has 11 residues. CDR1 SGHDT and CDR2 YYEEEE come from the germline V gene. This CDR3 reads CASSGRGRWVF. The CDR3, as DNA: TGTGCCAGCAGCGGACGGGGTCGTTGGGTCTTC.

The rearrangement links TRBV30 to TRBJ2-7; 8 bases agree with TRBD1. V dropped 2 bases and J dropped 2; count of bases not matched to a gene: 14. Germline lookup yields CDR1 GTSNPN and CDR2 SVGIG (reference sequence). The CDR3 covers 17 residues. The CDR3 DNA sequence: TGTGCCTGGAGTTCCTATTCCATCGGACAGGGCCCCTACGAGCAGTACTTC. Protein product: CAWSSYSIGQGPYEQYF.

This clone was seen many times. The chain links TRBV19 to TRBJ2-7, with TRBD2 identical over 11 bases. J gave up 0 bases and V 5 bases, and 3 bases lay outside the gene matches. Germline V CDR1 and CDR2: LNHDA, SQIVND (reference sequence). The CDR3 is made up of 15 amino acids. In DNA form, the CDR3 reads TGTGCCAGTAGTGCTACTAGCGGGAGCTCCTACGAGCAGTACTTC. Encoded protein: CASSATSGSSYEQYF. Variable domain in full (rest from reference TRBV19 and TRBJ2-7): DGGITQSPKYLFRKEGQNVTLSCEQNLNHDAMYWYRQDPGQGLRLIYYSQIVNDFQKGDIAEGYSVSREKKESFPLTVTSAQKNPTAFYLCASSATSGSSYEQYFGPGTRLTVT.

The rearrangement links TRBV28 to TRBJ1-6; D is undetermined. V dropped 2 bases and J dropped 10 bases, with 9 bases sitting between them. CDR1 and CDR2 (germline): MDHEN, SYDVKM. The CDR3 spans 13 residues. The CDR3 nucleotides read TGTGCCAGCAGTTTACTAACGAGGTCACCCCTCCACTTT. Translating it yields CASSLLTRSPLHF.

The CDR3 DNA follows: TGTGCCAGCAGTGAATCACGGAACTATGGCTACACCTTC. It specifies CASSESRNYGYTF. This chain joins TRBV6-1 and TRBJ1-2; D not certain. This CDR3 has 13 amino acids. Germline V gene sequence: CDR1 MNHNS, CDR2 SASEGT. The V end lost 2 bases, the J end lost 2 bases, and 6 bases lay between the germline ends.

The V and J genes are TRBV4-1 and TRBJ2-7; the match to TRBD2 covers 9 bases. This CDR3 comprises 16 residues. Germline CDR1 and CDR2: MGHRA and YSYEKL. The junction had 7 bases not matched to a gene; V was cut back by 3 bases and J by 1 base. The DNA of the CDR3 is TGCGCCAGCAGCCAGGTGACTAGCGGACTATCCTACGAGCAGTACTTC. Protein product: CASSQVTSGLSYEQYF.

A word on this clone: One base separates it from a far larger clone, so it is likely a read error. The chain combines TRBV6-4 with TRBJ2-3, with TRBD1 matching over 10 bases. The CDR3 consists of 14 residues. Germline V gene lookup returns CDR1 MRHNA and CDR2 SNTAGT. The CDR3 loop is CASGAGTGADRQYF. For the CDR3, the DNA is TGTGCCAGCGGAGCAGGGACAGGGGCAGATAGGCAGTATTTT.

Details on this clone: Compared with germline, one end of the junction differs, possibly owing to a read error. This sequence joins TRBV28 and TRBJ1-2; D is unclear. The germline CDR1 and CDR2 sequences are MDHEN and SYDVKM. The CDR3 loop spans 13 amino acids. The CDR3 DNA reads TGTGTCAGCCATAAGCAGGCCCGGAGAGGCTACACCTTC. This codes for CVSHKQARRGYTF.

This clone was recorded a few times. The chain links TRBV7-2 to TRBJ2-3, with D perhaps TRBD1 (5 bases). CDR1 and CDR2 from the germline V gene are SGHTA and FQGNSA. The CDR3 consists of 14 residues. The V gene lost 1 base and the J gene lost 5 bases, with 10 bases spanning the gap. For the CDR3, the DNA is TGTGCCAGCAGCTTAGTTGCAGGGTTAGATACGCAGTATTTT. Translated, it gives CASSLVAGLDTQYF.

In its sample, this clone was seen once. V gene TRBV11-2 combines with J gene TRBJ1-4, with D hard to call. CDR1 is SGHAT, CDR2 FQNNGV, per germline. The CDR3 totals 16 residues. V was shortened by 3 bases and J by 0 bases, with 11 bases between the two germline ends. The CDR3 is CASSLGRLATNEKLFF. Written as DNA, the CDR3 is TGTGCCAGCAGCTTGGGCAGGCTGGCAACTAATGAAAAACTGTTTTTT.

V and J are TRBV7-7 and TRBJ2-1; D is ambiguous. CDR1 and CDR2 (germline): SSHAT, FNYEAQ (reference sequence). The CDR3 contains 13 residues. V was shortened by 1 base and J by 5 bases, with 6 bases between the two germline ends. The CDR3 coding sequence is TGTGCCAGCAGCTTAGATGTTAACAATGAGCAGTTCTTC. Translation: CASSLDVNNEQFF. The complete variable domain, with remaining parts taken from reference TRBV7-7 and TRBJ2-1, reads GAGVSQSPRYKVTKRGQDVTLRCDPISSHATLYWYQQALGQGPEFLTYFNYEAQPDKSGLPSDRFSAERPEGSISTLTIQRTEQRDSAMYRCASSLDVNNEQFFGPGTRLTVL.

The chain uses TRBV28 and TRBJ2-7, with TRBD2 matching over 8 bases. There are 16 residues in the CDR3. The V and J ends lost 3 bases and 0 bases, in that order; junction bases with no gene match: 7. CDR1 and CDR2 (germline): MDHEN, SYDVKM. In nucleotides, the CDR3 is TGTGCCAGCAGTTTCACTAGCGGAAGGAGCTCCTACGAGCAGTACTTC. It translates to CASSFTSGRSSYEQYF.